What follows are 19 T cell receptor beta chains derived from one specimen sequenced in a study of cytomegalovirus exposure and HLA in healthy donors. PCR primers comprised 60 Vbeta and 13 Jbeta primers. Data came from immunoSEQ multiplex PCR; TCRdb stores just in-frame clones and leaves some out. The sample has roughly 140,000 clones, about three quarters seen once. The sample comprised PBMCs. These receptors were collected from a woman in her 30s in good health and CMV-seronegative.

This clone was counted between two and nine times. The rearrangement joins TRBV4-1 to TRBJ2-1, with 10 bases that match TRBD2. V shed 4 bases, J shed 5 bases, and the junction held 2 bases outside the gene matches. Germline CDR1 MGHRA, CDR2 YSYEKL. This CDR3 comprises 14 residues. The CDR3 protein is CASSLAGGNNEQFF. Here the CDR3 DNA reads TGCGCCAGCAGCCTAGCGGGAGGTAACAATGAGCAGTTCTTC.

The rearrangement uses TRBV25-1 and TRBJ2-4; D is possibly TRBD2 (5 bases). The CDR3 contains 14 residues. Germline CDR1 reads MGHDK; CDR2 reads SYGVNS. V was clipped by 1 base and J by 8 bases, with 12 bases between them. In DNA form, the CDR3 reads TGTGCCAGCAGTGAATCGTCCAGCGGCGACATTCAGTACTTC. It translates to CASSESSSGDIQYF. Filled out from reference TRBV25-1 and TRBJ2-4, the complete variable domain reads EADIYQTPRYLVIGTGKKITLECSQTMGHDKMYWYQQDPGMELHLIHYSYGVNSTEKGDLSSESTVSRIRTEHFPLTLESARPSHTSQYLCASSESSSGDIQYFGAGTRLSVL.

This clone came up a few times. This CDR3 reads CASSVGARGGLTDTQYF. The CDR3 DNA sequence: TGTGCCAGCAGCGTAGGGGCGCGGGGGGGCCTCACAGATACGCAGTATTTT. This rearrangement joins TRBV9 to TRBJ2-3, with 9 bases fitting TRBD2. V gave up 0 bases and J gave up 2 bases; unmatched junction bases: 7. Germline loops: CDR1 SGDLS, CDR2 YYNGEE. This CDR3 spans 17 amino acids.

The chain couples TRBV6-1 to TRBJ1-1, with D perhaps TRBD1 (5 bases). The CDR3 has 15 residues. Germline assignment: CDR1 MNHNS and CDR2 SASEGT. V lost 2 bases to trimming and J lost 0 bases, with 10 bases between them. This CDR3 reads CASSEYVDMNTEAFF. Written as DNA, the CDR3 is TGTGCCAGCAGTGAATATGTGGACATGAACACTGAAGCTTTCTTT.

This clone was seen only a few times. The gene calls are TRBV11-2 and TRBJ1-5, with D unresolved. Trimming left V 3 bases short and J 0 bases short, with 3 bases between. Germline values: CDR1 SGHAT, CDR2 FQNNGV. CDR3 size: 13 residues. The CDR3, as DNA: TGTGCCAGCAGCTTTAATAGCAATCAGCCCCAGCATTTT. It yields the protein CASSFNSNQPQHF.

This chain joins TRBV29-1 and TRBJ1-4, with 7 nucleotides matching TRBD1. CDR3 length: 13 amino acids. CDR1 and CDR2 from the germline V gene are SQVTM and ANQGSEA. V was clipped by 7 bases and J by 8 bases; unmatched bases: 10. CDR3 nucleotides: TGCAGCGCCCACAGGGGTGTTGGAGAAAAACTGTTTTTT. This translates into CSAHRGVGEKLFF.

The rearrangement uses TRBV5-4 and TRBJ2-5, with 8 bases that match TRBD1. Germline V CDR1 and CDR2: SGHNT, YYREEE (reference sequence). This CDR3 has 14 residues. V was pared by 4 bases and J by 3 bases, with 5 bases of the junction left unmatched. The CDR3 region has the DNA TGTGCCAGCAGCACCCGGACAGGGAAAGAGACCCAGTACTTC. Its translation is CASSTRTGKETQYF.

The chain combines TRBV6-1 with TRBJ2-7, with a possible D match to TRBD2 (7 bases). Trimming stripped 7 bases from V and 1 base from J, with 17 bases between. This CDR3 has 15 amino acids. Germline V gene lookup returns CDR1 MNHNS and CDR2 SASEGT. CDR3 in DNA: TGTGCCAGCAACGAAGGGGGGGCCCTATCCTACGAGCAGTACGTC. Encoded protein: CASNEGGALSYEQYV.

This clone was recorded a few times. The chain uses TRBV5-4 and TRBJ2-3, with TRBD2 identical over 8 bases. V shed 4 bases, J shed 4 bases, and the junction held 8 bases outside the gene matches. CDR1 and CDR2 (germline): SGHNT, YYREEE (reference sequence). CDR3 length: 15 amino acids. In DNA form, the CDR3 reads TGTGCCAGCAGCAAAGACGGGGGGGCGGCAGATACGCAGTATTTT. Protein: CASSKDGGAADTQYF.

This clone was recorded only once. The chain links TRBV11-2 to TRBJ2-3; 9 bases fit TRBD2. Germline CDR1 SGHAT, CDR2 FQNNGV. CDR3 size: 15 residues. V was pared by 6 bases and J by 2 bases, with 6 bases of the junction left unmatched. The CDR3 sequence is CASRSAGGFTDTQYF. DNA of the CDR3: TGTGCCAGCAGGTCGGCGGGAGGGTTCACAGATACGCAGTATTTT.

The genes are TRBV11-1 and TRBJ1-1; 8 bases map to TRBD1. Germline V gene lookup returns CDR1 SGHAT and CDR2 FQDESV (reference sequence). This CDR3 is built from 15 residues. Unmatched junction bases numbered 6, after V lost 5 bases and J lost 1 base. CDR3 residues: CASSPDRGWNTEAFF. The DNA of the CDR3 is TGTGCCAGCAGCCCAGACAGGGGTTGGAACACTGAAGCTTTCTTT.

This chain links TRBV18 with TRBJ1-4, with 11 bases that match TRBD1. CDR3 length: 14 residues. V lost 6 bases and J lost 7; bases outside the gene matches: 4. CDR1 is KGHSH and CDR2 is LQKENI in the germline V gene. The CDR3 region is CASSRGQGAEKLFF. The CDR3 nucleotides read TGTGCCAGCTCTCGCGGACAGGGGGCTGAAAAACTGTTTTTT.

The chain has TRBV29-1 and TRBJ2-7, with D hard to call. V shed 7 bases and J shed 2 bases, with 15 bases lying between them. There are 13 residues in the CDR3. Germline loops: CDR1 SQVTM, CDR2 ANQGSEA. The CDR3 bases are TGCAGCGGAACTAACACGTATACCTACGAGCAGTACTTC. Translation gives CSGTNTYTYEQYF.

The V call is TRBV6-6, the J call TRBJ2-7; 9 bases are shared with TRBD2. Germline values: CDR1 MNHNY, CDR2 SVGAGI (reference sequence). V shed 4 bases and J 4 bases; nucleotides not matched to a gene: 8. This CDR3 has 15 residues. Here the CDR3 reads CASSSTGTSRYEQYF. CDR3 DNA sequence: TGTGCCAGCAGTTCGACCGGGACTAGCAGATACGAGCAGTACTTC.

The V gene is TRBV5-5, the J gene TRBJ1-6, with D maybe TRBD1 (5 bases). Germline assignment: CDR1 SGHKS and CDR2 YYEKEE (reference sequence). V was trimmed by 0 bases and J by 11 bases, leaving 12 bases between them. The CDR3 consists of 14 residues. This CDR3 reads CASSLVLGDAPLHF. The CDR3 bases are TGTGCCAGCAGCTTGGTTTTAGGGGATGCACCCCTCCACTTT.

The CDR3 DNA is TGCGCCAGCAGCCCACACCGGTGGGGGGTTGGCTACACCTTC. Translation gives CASSPHRWGVGYTF. The chain is built from TRBV5-1 and TRBJ1-2; D may be TRBD1 (5 bases). The CDR3 is 14 residues long. Trimming removed 4 bases at V and 7 bases at J, with 17 bases between. Germline CDR1 is SGHRS and CDR2 is YFSETQ.

This clone is a singleton in its sample. The J gene is TRBJ2-1, the V gene TRBV5-1; 8 bases line up with TRBD2. CDR3 length equals 14 residues. With 2 bases clipped from V and 3 bases from J, the junction kept 1 base outside the gene matches. The germline V gene encodes CDR1 SGHRS and CDR2 YFSETQ. This CDR3 reads CASSLAGDYNEQFF. CDR3 coding DNA: TGCGCCAGCAGCTTAGCGGGAGACTACAATGAGCAGTTCTTC. The full variable domain, its missing parts supplied by reference TRBV5-1 and TRBJ2-1, is KAGVTQTPRYLIKTRGQQVTLSCSPISGHRSVSWYQQTPGQGLQFLFEYFSETQRNKGNFPGRFSGRQFSNSRSEMNVSTLELGDSALYLCASSLAGDYNEQFFGPGTRLTVL.

A few counts support this clone. The genes are TRBV2 and TRBJ2-1; 15 bases line up with TRBD2. This CDR3 is 14 amino acids long. Germline V CDR1 and CDR2: SNHLY, FYNNEI. Trimming cost V 6 bases and J 6 bases; bases outside gene matches: 0. In nucleotides, the CDR3 is TGTGCCAGCAGGGGACTAGCGGGAGGCAATGAGCAGTTCTTC. Translated: CASRGLAGGNEQFF.

Only one count was recorded for this clone. This sequence joins TRBV5-3 and TRBJ2-2; 7 bases are a match to TRBD1. Being an ORF, TRBV5-3 has a function that is uncertain. The CDR3 extends over 17 amino acids. The V gene end was trimmed by 0 bases and the J gene end by 6 bases; junction bases not matched to a gene: 11. CDR3 nucleotides: TGTGCCAGAAGCTTGGACACCGGCCACAGGGGCCCCGGGGAGCTGTTTTTT. This translates into CARSLDTGHRGPGELFF.